These 28 T cell receptor beta chains share one sample of origin, sequenced in a study of OX40 agonist ivuxolimab in advanced cancers. Here immunoSEQ multiplex PCR was the method, and the copy in TCRdb shows in-frame clones only, minus some. The profile shows tens of thousands of clones, roughly 88% of them singletons. Sequenced material: CD4+ or CD8+ T cells sorted from blood, taken in a trial of the OX40 agonist ivuxolimab. The receptors derive from an adult with an advanced solid tumor such as melanoma, head and neck, liver or kidney cancer.

The J gene is TRBJ2-7, the V gene TRBV28; TRBD1 might be the D (6 bases). The germline CDR1 and CDR2 sequences are MDHEN and SYDVKM. The CDR3 has 13 amino acids. V lost 6 bases, J lost 3 bases, and 12 bases lay in between. The chain's CDR3 is CASSAGQSYEQYF. In DNA form, the CDR3 reads TGTGCCAGCAGCGCAGGACAGAGCTACGAGCAGTACTTC.

The V gene is TRBV9, the J gene TRBJ2-1; 8 bases are a match to TRBD2. Losses at the gene ends were 0 bases for V and 8 bases for J; bases not matched to a gene: 13. This CDR3 spans 17 amino acids. Germline V gene lookup returns CDR1 SGDLS and CDR2 YYNGEE. CDR3 in amino acids: CASSVDLSGGESDEQFF. CDR3 bases: TGTGCCAGCAGCGTAGATCTGTCGGGAGGGGAGAGCGATGAGCAGTTCTTC.

This clone was counted a single time. J is TRBJ2-7 and V is TRBV27; TRBD1 matches at 7 bases. V gave up 3 bases and J gave up 3 bases; unmatched junction bases: 8. Germline lookup yields CDR1 MNHEY and CDR2 SMNVEV (reference sequence). This CDR3 is built from 15 residues. The CDR3 region is CASSLAGTDFYEQYF. The CDR3 DNA follows: TGTGCCAGCAGTTTGGCCGGGACAGACTTCTACGAGCAGTACTTC.

This chain connects TRBV28 to TRBJ2-3; 15 bases map to TRBD2. The ends lost 6 bases at V and 6 bases at J; junction bases unmatched: 4. There are 15 residues in the CDR3. Germline CDR1 MDHEN, CDR2 SYDVKM. The CDR3 region is CASRGLAGGPDTQYF. The CDR3 DNA follows: TGTGCCAGCAGGGGACTAGCGGGAGGTCCCGATACGCAGTATTTT.

The gene calls are TRBV4-1 and TRBJ2-7; TRBD1 or TRBD2 may be the D gene (5 bases each). The CDR3 totals 15 residues. Germline CDR1 reads MGHRA; CDR2 reads YSYEKL. Trimming cost V 4 bases and J 2 bases, with 15 bases left between them. CDR3 in amino acids: CASSPAGTAPYEQYF. Written as DNA, the CDR3 is TGCGCCAGCAGCCCCGCCGGGACGGCCCCCTACGAGCAGTACTTC.

This clone occurred a few times. V and J are TRBV10-3 and TRBJ2-1; D is undetermined. V was pared by 7 bases and J by 5 bases, with 12 bases between. The length of the CDR3 is 13 residues. From germline, CDR1 is ENHRY and CDR2 SYGVKD. The CDR3 nucleotides read TGTGCCATCAATACCCCCCCGGACAATGAGCAGTTCTTC. As protein: CAINTPPDNEQFF.

Concerning this clone: The sample has other DNA sequences that encode this CDR3 too. The chain carries TRBV11-3 and TRBJ2-1; the D gene is possibly TRBD2 (5 bases). The CDR3 is made up of 13 amino acids. Trimming removed 3 bases from V and 7 bases from J, with 10 bases in between. Germline CDR1 and CDR2: SGHNT and YENEEA. In DNA, the CDR3 is TGTGCCAGCAGCTTGGAACCGGGGAATGAGCAGTTCTTC. Its protein is CASSLEPGNEQFF.

This rearrangement joins TRBV5-6 to TRBJ2-3; 8 nucleotides agree with TRBD2. This CDR3 comprises 19 residues. Germline V gene sequence: CDR1 SGHDT, CDR2 YYEEEE. V was clipped by 0 bases and J by 2 bases; unmatched bases: 14. The CDR3 region has the DNA TGTGCCAGCAGCTTGGCTTTCGTTTCGGGGGGGATTTTCACAGATACGCAGTATTTT. Its translation: CASSLAFVSGGIFTDTQYF. The variable domain in full, with the rest retrieved from reference TRBV5-6 and TRBJ2-3, is DAGVTQSPTHLIKTRGQQVTLRCSPKSGHDTVSWYQQALGQGPQFIFQYYEEEERQRGNFPDRFSGHQFPNYSSELNVNALLLGDSALYLCASSLAFVSGGIFTDTQYFGPGTRLTVL.

This chain connects TRBV15 to TRBJ2-1, with TRBD2 identical over 7 bases. This CDR3 has 16 residues. Trimming cost V 0 bases and J 8 bases; bases outside gene matches: 10. Germline V gives CDR1 LNHNV, CDR2 YYDKDF (reference sequence). The CDR3 reads CATSRDPGGVTHEQFF. In nucleotides, the CDR3 is TGTGCCACCAGCAGAGATCCGGGGGGTGTTACCCATGAGCAGTTCTTC. The full variable domain, its missing parts supplied by reference TRBV15 and TRBJ2-1, is DAMVIQNPRYQVTQFGKPVTLSCSQTLNHNVMYWYQQKSSQAPKLLFHYYDKDFNNEADTPDNFQSRRPNTSFCFLDIRSPGLGDTAMYLCATSRDPGGVTHEQFFGPGTRLTVL.

The chain recombines TRBV6-6 with TRBJ2-6, with 7 bases matching TRBD1. The CDR3 covers 13 residues. Germline V gene data show CDR1 as MNHNY and CDR2 as SVGAGI (reference sequence). V lost 6 bases, J lost 7 bases, and 3 bases stayed unmatched. This CDR3 reads CASSRQGANVLTF. The CDR3 DNA follows: TGTGCCAGCAGCCGACAGGGAGCCAACGTCCTGACTTTC.

This chain links TRBV11-2 with TRBJ2-1, with 9 bases lining up with TRBD2. The CDR3 extends over 15 amino acids. Germline CDR1 SGHAT, CDR2 FQNNGV. J gave up 4 bases and V 2 bases, and 3 bases lay outside the gene matches. The CDR3 bases are TGTGCCAGCAGCTTAAAAGCGGGAGGTTACAATGAGCAGTTCTTC. Protein sequence: CASSLKAGGYNEQFF.

In nucleotides, the CDR3 is TGCGCCAGCAGCTTGGGACAGGGGGCGCGAGAGCAGTACTTC. As protein: CASSLGQGAREQYF. The rearrangement joins TRBV5-1 to TRBJ2-7, with 10 positions matching TRBD1. Unmatched junction bases numbered 4, after V lost 0 bases and J lost 7 bases. Germline CDR1 is SGHRS and CDR2 is YFSETQ. The CDR3 length is 14 residues.

V is TRBV2 and J is TRBJ2-5; no firm D call. Germline-derived CDR1 and CDR2 are SNHLY and FYNNEI. V shed 7 bases and J shed 5 bases, with 11 bases lying between them. This CDR3 contains 12 residues. The CDR3 DNA is TGTGCCAGCACGGGTGGGTACGAGACCCAGTACTTC. It translates to CASTGGYETQYF.

The chain employs TRBV4-1 and TRBJ2-1; D is uncertain. Per germline, CDR1 MGHRA and CDR2 YSYEKL. CDR3 size: 14 residues. V was shortened by 0 bases and J by 3 bases, with 6 bases between the two germline ends. Written as DNA, the CDR3 is TGCGCCAGCAGCCAAGACATAAGCTACAATGAGCAGTTCTTC. This codes for CASSQDISYNEQFF.

This clone was counted once. This chain connects TRBV27 to TRBJ2-1, with 10 bases lining up with TRBD2. Germline V gene lookup returns CDR1 MNHEY and CDR2 SMNVEV (reference sequence). Trimming at V came to 6 bases and at J to 9 bases, leaving 11 bases not matched to a gene. This CDR3 has 15 amino acids. This chain's CDR3 is CASSPRAGGNGEQFF. Written as DNA, the CDR3 is TGTGCCAGCAGCCCCCGAGCGGGAGGGAACGGTGAGCAGTTCTTC.

J is TRBJ2-3 and V is TRBV25-1; D remains unclear. The CDR3 has 14 residues. V shed 2 bases and J shed 2 bases, with 8 bases lying between them. In germline, CDR1 is MGHDK, CDR2 SYGVNS. Here the CDR3 DNA reads TGTGCCAGCAGTGAAGGTGGATTCACAGATACGCAGTATTTT. This translates into CASSEGGFTDTQYF.

As concerns this clone: Additional DNA sequences in this sample encode the identical CDR3. This chain uses TRBV5-1 with TRBJ2-1, with a weak D call TRBD2 (6 bases). Germline V gene data show CDR1 as SGHRS and CDR2 as YFSETQ. CDR3 length: 14 residues. The V and J ends lost 1 base and 2 bases respectively, with 7 bases between them. The CDR3: CASSLSGAYNEQFF. The CDR3 nucleotides read TGCGCCAGCAGCTTGTCGGGAGCCTACAATGAGCAGTTCTTC.

The gene calls are TRBV11-2 and TRBJ2-3; TRBD2 matches at 14 bases. The germline V gene has CDR1 SGHAT and CDR2 FQNNGV. The CDR3 runs to 16 residues. With 5 bases clipped from V and 3 bases from J, the junction kept 4 bases outside the gene matches. In DNA, the CDR3 is TGTGCCAGCAGCCCCCGGACTAGCGGGGGGACAGATACGCAGTATTTT. Protein: CASSPRTSGGTDTQYF.

The CDR3 bases are TGTGCCAGCAGTTTATCCCAAAATTCACCCCTCCACTTT. Its translation: CASSLSQNSPLHF. The V call is TRBV27, the J call TRBJ1-6; D gene ambiguous. Trimming took off 0 bases at V and 7 bases at J, with 4 bases between the two ends. The CDR3 is 13 amino acids. Germline V lookup: CDR1 MNHEY, CDR2 SMNVEV (reference sequence).

The rearrangement uses TRBV5-1 and TRBJ1-5, with 11 bases matching TRBD1. The trim removed 0 bases at V and 7 bases at J, leaving 6 bases unmatched. The CDR3 covers 16 residues. Germline V gives CDR1 SGHRS, CDR2 YFSETQ. The DNA for the CDR3 is TGCGCCAGCAGCTTGGGGACAGGGGGCTTTGGACAGCCCCAGCATTTT. Its protein product is CASSLGTGGFGQPQHF.

This rearrangement joins TRBV10-2 to TRBJ2-1, with D perhaps assigned TRBD1 or TRBD2 (6 bases each). V was shortened by 3 bases and J by 15 bases, with 15 bases between the two germline ends. Germline V gene sequence: CDR1 WSHSY, CDR2 SAAADI. The CDR3 spans 12 residues. The CDR3 DNA sequence: TGCGCCAGCAGTGATACCGGCCGGGGGCGGTTCTTC. This codes for CASSDTGRGRFF.

The chain joins TRBV30 to TRBJ2-7; D possibly matches TRBD1 or TRBD2 (6 bases each). The germline V and J ends were trimmed by 3 bases and 4 bases, with 16 bases remaining between them. Germline CDR1 and CDR2: GTSNPN and SVGIG (reference sequence). CDR3 length: 14 residues. CDR3 residues: CAWSWGAGEYEQYF. In nucleotides, the CDR3 is TGTGCCTGGAGCTGGGGGGCAGGGGAGTACGAGCAGTACTTC. The whole variable domain, remainder taken from reference TRBV30 and TRBJ2-7, is SQTIHQWPATLVQPVGSPLSLECTVEGTSNPNLYWYRQAAGRGLQLLFYSVGIGQISSEVPQNLSASRPQDRQFILSSKKLLLSDSGFYLCAWSWGAGEYEQYFGPGTRLTVT.

The chain combines TRBV27 with TRBJ2-7, with 13 bases matching TRBD2. Germline CDR1 reads MNHEY; CDR2 reads SMNVEV (reference sequence). V was clipped by 5 bases and J by 4 bases; unmatched bases: 5. The CDR3 runs 15 residues. The DNA for the CDR3 is TGTGCCAGCAGTCCGGGACTAGCGGGAACTTACGAGCAGTACTTC. Encoded protein: CASSPGLAGTYEQYF.

The V gene is TRBV6-5, the J gene TRBJ2-5, with D unresolved. The end of the DNA is better explained by TRBJ2-7, so the J call may be wrong. CDR3 length: 13 amino acids. CDR1 is MNHEY, CDR2 SVGAGI, per germline. The CDR3 sequence is CASSYGRFYEQYF. The CDR3 nucleotides are TGTGCCAGCAGTTACGGGCGTTTCTACGAGCAGTACTTC.

This clone is classed as medium-sized. The same CDR3 arises from other DNA sequences in this sample as well. The V gene is TRBV5-1, the J gene TRBJ2-1; 9 positions agree with TRBD2. V was pared by 3 bases and J by 4 bases, with 2 bases of the junction left unmatched. Germline V gene data show CDR1 as SGHRS and CDR2 as YFSETQ. The CDR3 length is 14 residues. CDR3 DNA sequence: TGCGCCAGCAGCTCGGCGGGAGGGTACAATGAGCAGTTCTTC. Translated, it gives CASSSAGGYNEQFF.

V gene TRBV7-8 combines with J gene TRBJ2-7, with a weak D call TRBD1 (5 bases). CDR1 is SGHVS and CDR2 is FQNEAQ in the germline V gene. Between the trimmed V and J ends, which lost 2 bases and 3 bases, there was a span of 11 bases. The CDR3 loop spans 14 amino acids. The CDR3 DNA sequence: TGTGCCAGCAGCTTAACTTCTGACAGCTACGAGCAGTACTTC. This encodes CASSLTSDSYEQYF. The full variable domain, in which reference TRBV7-8 and TRBJ2-7 provide the parts outside the CDR3, is GAGVSQSPRYKVAKRGQDVALRCDPISGHVSLFWYQQALGQGPEFLTYFQNEAQLDKSGLPSDRFFAERPEGSVSTLKIQRTQQEDSAVYLCASSLTSDSYEQYFGPGTRLTVT.

The chain employs TRBV4-1 and TRBJ2-7; maybe TRBD1 (5 bases). Trimming shortened V by 1 base and J by 2 bases, and 12 bases separated the two germline ends. In germline, CDR1 is MGHRA, CDR2 YSYEKL. There are 15 residues in the CDR3. The CDR3 spells CASSQAETVAYEQYF. The CDR3 DNA sequence: TGCGCCAGCAGCCAAGCTGAGACAGTGGCCTACGAGCAGTACTTC.

The chain joins TRBV30 to TRBJ2-3, with no clear D. Between the trimmed V and J ends, which lost 1 base and 5 bases, there was a span of 10 bases. In germline, CDR1 is GTSNPN, CDR2 SVGIG (reference sequence). The CDR3 runs to 13 residues. In DNA form, the CDR3 reads TGTGCCTGGAGTGCTGGAGTAGAAGATACGCAGTATTTT. This translates into CAWSAGVEDTQYF.